One and the same sample provided the 23 T cell receptor beta chains below, sequenced in a study of shared clonotypes between healthy human individuals. TCRdb's table, derived via immunoSEQ multiplex PCR, lists solely in-frame clones and lacks some. The repertoire holds about 2 million clones, with roughly 95% as singletons. CD45RO negativity and positive selection for CCR7 defined naive CD8 cells, a population that excluded terminally differentiated effector memory CD45RA+ cells. The sample taken for sequencing was naive CD8+ T cells sorted from blood. The origin of the receptors is a man aged 18 to 29 in good health.

DNA for the CDR3: TGCGCCAGCAGCCAAGATCACGGGGACCTAAGGATCGGGGAGCTGTTTTTT. Amino acid sequence: CASSQDHGDLRIGELFF. The rearrangement uses TRBV4-1 and TRBJ2-2; TRBD1 or TRBD2 may be the D gene (5 bases each). Trimming removed 0 bases at V and 7 bases at J, with 18 bases between. CDR3 size: 17 residues. Per germline, CDR1 MGHRA and CDR2 YSYEKL.

This chain uses TRBV28 with TRBJ1-6, with TRBD1 identical over 10 bases. Per germline, CDR1 MDHEN and CDR2 SYDVKM. The junction had 9 bases not matched to a gene; V was cut back by 3 bases and J by 10 bases. The CDR3 loop spans 16 amino acids. The CDR3 nucleotides read TGTGCCAGCAGTTTCCCAGGGACAGGGGCTGAATCACCCCTCCACTTT. The encoded protein is CASSFPGTGAESPLHF.

This chain joins TRBV7-9 and TRBJ2-7; 10 nucleotides match TRBD1. V lost 5 bases and J lost 0; bases outside the gene matches: 4. Germline CDR1 and CDR2: SEHNR and FQNEAQ (reference sequence). The CDR3 contains 15 residues. CDR3 sequence: CASSQGQGISYEQYF. The CDR3 nucleotides read TGTGCCAGCAGCCAGGGACAGGGGATCTCCTACGAGCAGTACTTC.

The chain combines TRBV6-5 with TRBJ1-5; no reliable D call. The V end lost 0 bases, the J end lost 4 bases, and 10 bases lay between the germline ends. The CDR3 is 15 amino acids. The germline CDR1 and CDR2 sequences are MNHEY and SVGAGI. DNA of the CDR3: TGTGCCAGCAGTTACTCCGACATTTCTAATCAGCCCCAGCATTTT. Its translation: CASSYSDISNQPQHF.

Remarks on this clone: The same CDR3 is also encoded by other DNA sequences in this sample. V and J are TRBV5-1 and TRBJ2-3; 12 bases map to TRBD2. The CDR3 is 16 residues long. Germline loops: CDR1 SGHRS, CDR2 YFSETQ. With 0 bases clipped from V and 2 bases from J, the junction kept 1 base outside the gene matches. The CDR3 bases are TGCGCCAGCAGCTTGGGACTAGCGGGGGTCACAGATACGCAGTATTTT. This codes for CASSLGLAGVTDTQYF.

The rearrangement joins TRBV13 to TRBJ2-2; 7 bases agree with TRBD1. The V segment lost 4 bases and the J segment 1 base; nucleotides outside the gene matches: 0. The CDR3 has 14 amino acids. Germline V lookup: CDR1 PRHDT, CDR2 FYEKMQ (reference sequence). CDR3 residues: CASSWTGNTGELFF. The CDR3, as DNA: TGTGCCAGCAGCTGGACAGGGAACACCGGGGAGCTGTTTTTT.

The chain's CDR3 is CASSLVPRDTQYF. The CDR3 DNA sequence: TGTGCCAGCAGTTTAGTTCCGCGGGATACGCAGTATTTT. The chain has TRBV28 and TRBJ2-3; D call uncertain. CDR1 is MDHEN, CDR2 SYDVKM, per germline. CDR3 size: 13 residues. Trimming removed 2 bases at V and 6 bases at J, with 9 bases between.

The chain has TRBV28 and TRBJ2-5; no firm D call. The CDR3 has 14 amino acids. Trimming took 5 bases from V and 1 from J, leaving 11 bases between them. Germline V gene sequence: CDR1 MDHEN, CDR2 SYDVKM. The CDR3 here is CASSPLGPQETQYF. CDR3 nucleotides: TGTGCCAGCAGTCCCCTCGGGCCCCAAGAGACCCAGTACTTC.

The V and J genes are TRBV4-3 and TRBJ2-1, with 10 bases identical to TRBD1. Germline values: CDR1 LGHNA, CDR2 YSLEER. The CDR3 length is 19 residues. With V trimmed by 3 bases and J by 6 bases, 17 bases remained unmatched. The CDR3 DNA reads TGCGCCAGCAGCCACGGGACAGGGGAGTGGATGGAATGGAGCAATGAGCAGTTCTTC. Translated: CASSHGTGEWMEWSNEQFF.

The gene calls are TRBV29-1 and TRBJ2-3, with TRBD2 as a possible D gene (6 bases). The CDR3 contains 18 residues. Germline lookup yields CDR1 SQVTM and CDR2 ANQGSEA. Trimming stripped 2 bases from V and 2 bases from J, with 23 bases between. The CDR3 here is CSVEPIRTSLSDTDTQYF. The CDR3 DNA sequence: TGCAGCGTTGAACCGATTCGCACTAGCCTATCAGACACAGATACGCAGTATTTT.

This chain joins TRBV4-1 and TRBJ1-5; D is unclear. Between the trimmed V and J ends, which lost 0 bases and 5 bases, there was a span of 11 bases. Germline loops: CDR1 MGHRA, CDR2 YSYEKL. The CDR3 is 15 amino acids. CDR3 sequence: CASSQDTSSDQPQHF. The CDR3 bases are TGCGCCAGCAGCCAAGATACCAGCTCGGATCAGCCCCAGCATTTT.

The table lists this clone with a few counts. CDR3 sequence: CASSIGDRTYEQYF. The DNA of the CDR3 is TGTGCCAGCAGCATCGGGGACAGGACCTACGAGCAGTACTTC. The chain couples TRBV11-2 to TRBJ2-7, with TRBD1 matching 8 bases. This CDR3 has 14 amino acids. The V segment lost 5 bases and the J segment 2 bases; nucleotides outside the gene matches: 5. CDR1 and CDR2 (germline): SGHAT, FQNNGV.

This clone was counted between two and nine times. V usage is TRBV29-1 and J usage is TRBJ1-5; D unclear. The CDR3 has 11 amino acids. Germline V CDR1 and CDR2: SQVTM, ANQGSEA. The germline V and J ends were trimmed by 7 bases and 7 bases, with 11 bases remaining between them. The CDR3 sequence: CSAYARQPQHF. DNA of the CDR3: TGCAGCGCCTATGCGCGGCAGCCCCAGCATTTT.

The chain recombines TRBV6-5 with TRBJ2-3; D gene unclear. The V end lost 2 bases, the J end lost 4 bases, and 10 bases lay between the germline ends. Germline V gives CDR1 MNHEY, CDR2 SVGAGI. The length of the CDR3 is 14 residues. The CDR3 spells CASSYEGSPDTQYF. The CDR3 region has the DNA TGTGCCAGCAGTTACGAAGGATCACCAGATACGCAGTATTTT.

The chain joins TRBV27 to TRBJ1-3; D may be TRBD1 (6 bases). The CDR3 runs to 15 residues. V shed 0 bases and J shed 5 bases, with 11 bases lying between them. Germline assignment: CDR1 MNHEY and CDR2 SMNVEV (reference sequence). CDR3 sequence reads: CASSLSGDTRNTIYF. The CDR3 DNA reads as TGTGCCAGCAGTTTATCAGGGGACACTAGAAACACCATATATTTT.

Comment on this clone: This sample also contains other DNA sequences that code for the same CDR3. The chain employs TRBV5-6 and TRBJ2-7; no firm D call. Germline V gene lookup returns CDR1 SGHDT and CDR2 YYEEEE. The CDR3 is 12 amino acids. Trimming stripped 5 bases from V and 0 bases from J, with 6 bases between. CDR3 in DNA: TGTGCCAGCAGTTTTAGCTCCTACGAGCAGTACTTC. Translating it yields CASSFSSYEQYF. Combining the CDR3 with reference TRBV5-6 and TRBJ2-7 gives the whole variable domain DAGVTQSPTHLIKTRGQQVTLRCSPKSGHDTVSWYQQALGQGPQFIFQYYEEEERQRGNFPDRFSGHQFPNYSSELNVNALLLGDSALYLCASSFSSYEQYFGPGTRLTVT.

V and J are TRBV4-1 and TRBJ2-3; TRBD2 agrees at 9 bases. Germline CDR1 is MGHRA and CDR2 is YSYEKL. The CDR3 runs to 15 residues. V gave up 1 base and J gave up 5 bases; unmatched junction bases: 4. CDR3 region: CASSQVAGGIDTQYF. The DNA for the CDR3 is TGCGCCAGCAGCCAAGTTGCGGGAGGGATAGATACGCAGTATTTT.

The chain employs TRBV5-6 and TRBJ2-1; 8 nucleotides line up with TRBD2. Trimming cost V 0 bases and J 0 bases; bases outside gene matches: 5. From germline, CDR1 is SGHDT and CDR2 YYEEEE. The CDR3 loop spans 17 amino acids. The CDR3 sequence is CASSLAAGGNSYNEQFF. The DNA for the CDR3 is TGTGCCAGCAGCTTGGCCGCGGGGGGAAACTCCTACAATGAGCAGTTCTTC.

The chain couples TRBV27 to TRBJ2-7; 7 bases agree with TRBD2. V lost 5 bases and J lost 5; bases outside the gene matches: 9. The V gene's germline CDR1 is MNHEY and CDR2 SMNVEV (reference sequence). This CDR3 has 14 amino acids. CDR3 region: CASSTPSGIHEQYF. Here the CDR3 DNA reads TGTGCCAGCAGTACCCCTAGCGGCATCCACGAGCAGTACTTC.

The chain has TRBV7-9 and TRBJ2-5, with D possibly TRBD2 on 6 matching bases. With 3 bases removed from V and 0 bases from J, the gap between germline ends came to 14 bases. Germline lookup yields CDR1 SEHNR and CDR2 FQNEAQ (reference sequence). The CDR3 has 16 residues. The CDR3 bases are TGTGCCAGCAGCTTGGGAATAGCGGTTTACCAAGAGACCCAGTACTTC. The encoded protein is CASSLGIAVYQETQYF. Filled out from reference TRBV7-9 and TRBJ2-5, the complete variable domain reads DTGVSQNPRHKITKRGQNVTFRCDPISEHNRLYWYRQTLGQGPEFLTYFQNEAQLEKSRLLSDRFSAERPKGSFSTLEIQRTEQGDSAMYLCASSLGIAVYQETQYFGPGTRLLVL.

The chain recombines TRBV9 with TRBJ2-1, with D maybe TRBD1 (6 bases). Between the trimmed V and J ends, which lost 4 bases and 4 bases, there was a span of 12 bases. The CDR3 is 14 residues long. From germline, CDR1 is SGDLS and CDR2 YYNGEE. Here the CDR3 DNA reads TGTGCCAGCAGCCTAGATGGACAGTACAATGAGCAGTTCTTC. Encoded protein: CASSLDGQYNEQFF.

The chain combines TRBV7-9 with TRBJ2-5; 11 nucleotides agree with TRBD1. CDR1 is SEHNR, CDR2 FQNEAQ, per germline (reference sequence). Losses at the gene ends were 4 bases for V and 4 bases for J; bases not matched to a gene: 8. The CDR3 loop spans 16 amino acids. The CDR3 spells CASSSEGQGARETQYF. The CDR3 DNA is TGTGCCAGCAGCTCCGAAGGACAGGGGGCCAGAGAGACCCAGTACTTC. The full variable domain, in which reference TRBV7-9 and TRBJ2-5 provide the parts outside the CDR3, is DTGVSQNPRHKITKRGQNVTFRCDPISEHNRLYWYRQTLGQGPEFLTYFQNEAQLEKSRLLSDRFSAERPKGSFSTLEIQRTEQGDSAMYLCASSSEGQGARETQYFGPGTRLLVL.

The chain employs TRBV6-6 and TRBJ1-2; no clear D gene. The germline gives CDR1 MNHNY, CDR2 SVGAGI (reference sequence). Trimming cost V 1 base and J 4 bases, with 1 base left between them. The CDR3 spans 11 residues. The CDR3 is CASSYFYGYTF. CDR3 in DNA: TGTGCCAGCAGTTACTTCTATGGCTACACCTTC.